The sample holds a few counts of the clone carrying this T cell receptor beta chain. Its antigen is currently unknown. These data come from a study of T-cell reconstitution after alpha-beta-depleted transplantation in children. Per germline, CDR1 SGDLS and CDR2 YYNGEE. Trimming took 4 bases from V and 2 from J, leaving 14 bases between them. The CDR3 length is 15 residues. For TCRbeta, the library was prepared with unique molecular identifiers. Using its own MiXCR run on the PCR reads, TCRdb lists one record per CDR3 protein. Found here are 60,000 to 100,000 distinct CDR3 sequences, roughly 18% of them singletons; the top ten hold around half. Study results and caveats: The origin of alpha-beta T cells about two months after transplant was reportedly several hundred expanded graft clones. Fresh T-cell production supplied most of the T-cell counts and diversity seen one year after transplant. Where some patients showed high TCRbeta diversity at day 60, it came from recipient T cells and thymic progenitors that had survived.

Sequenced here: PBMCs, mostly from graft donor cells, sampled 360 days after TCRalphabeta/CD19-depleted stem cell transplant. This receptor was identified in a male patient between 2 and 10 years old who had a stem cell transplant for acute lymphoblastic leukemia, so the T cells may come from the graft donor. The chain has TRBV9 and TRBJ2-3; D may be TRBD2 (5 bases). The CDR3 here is CASSSSTGNTDTQYF. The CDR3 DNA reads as TGTGCCAGCAGCTCCTCCACCGGGAACACAGATACGCAGTATTTT.